This T cell receptor (beta chain) was captured in a study of blood T cell repertoires in COVID-19. Across the whole study: PBMCs, B-cell-depleted T cells, or T cells provided the cDNA or gDNA that made up the material.

Trimming removed 3 bases from V and 7 bases from J; junction bases left unmatched: 11. The CDR3 spans 17 residues. Germline V gene lookup returns CDR1 SGHAT and CDR2 FQNNGV. Clones were read by immunoSEQ multiplex PCR, and TCRdb kept only the in-frame ones, dropping some. The table has about half a million clones, 80% to 90% seen once. The sequence derives from a human donor in a cohort sampled during active COVID-19. The V gene is TRBV11-2, the J gene TRBJ2-1; 11 nucleotides align to TRBD1. The sequenced sample consisted of peripheral blood. The CDR3 loop reads CASSLGFGTGGRNEQFF. CDR3 in DNA: TGTGCCAGCAGCTTGGGATTCGGGACAGGGGGTAGGAATGAGCAGTTCTTC.